The clone carrying this T cell receptor (beta chain) was detected many times. As yet, its antigen is unknown. The data derive from a study of early T cells in non-severe SARS-CoV-2 infection. For the study at large: Bulk RNA from unsorted whole blood was sequenced; chains were unpaired. Study results and limitations: Matching with VDJdb favored anti-spike CD8 responses (missing private and CD4 specificities).

V was clipped by 2 bases and J by 4 bases, with 6 bases between them. The CDR3 extends over 12 amino acids. Germline assignment: CDR1 MDHEN and CDR2 SYDVKM. Individual cDNA molecules received unique molecular identifiers. One entry per CDR3 protein results from TCRdb running MiXCR on the 5' RACE reads. The table lists about 50,000 distinct CDR3 sequences, more than 9.5% of them singletons, with about 12% in the top ten. This TCR derives from an adult who was a healthcare worker with PCR-confirmed SARS-CoV-2 infection or an uninfected control (not recorded which). The chain employs TRBV28 and TRBJ2-7; maybe TRBD1 (5 bases). Material for sequencing was whole blood. The CDR3 sequence is CASSLQGYEQYF. CDR3 nucleotide sequence: TGTGCCAGCAGTTTACAGGGTTACGAGCAGTACTTC. The variable domain in full, completed from reference TRBV28 and TRBJ2-7, reads DVKVTQSSRYLVKRTGEKVFLECVQDMDHENMFWYRQDPGLGLRLIYFSYDVKMKEKGDIPEGYSVSREKKERFSLILESASTNQTSMYLCASSLQGYEQYFGPGTRLTVT.